The rows below give T cell receptor beta chains drawn from one sample of a study of cytomegalovirus exposure and HLA in healthy donors. Only in-frame clones appear in the TCRdb table, and some are missing; sequencing was by immunoSEQ multiplex PCR. The data hold 130,000 to 150,000 clones, with around 80% observed a single time. The sample comprised PBMCs. These TCRs come from a man aged 35 to 55 in good health and CMV-seropositive. The CDR3 runs from the conserved cysteine through the conserved F or W. A D gene is named only where the DNA matches it firmly. The size field is filled for only some rows; it gives once, few, many or a size class.

size | J | V | D | DNA | CDR3
. | TRBJ2-5 | TRBV27 | TRBD1 | TGTGCCAGCAGTAGACAGGGGCTAATGGAAGAGACCCAGTACTTC | CASSRQGLMEETQYF
. | TRBJ1-2 | TRBV19 | TRBD1 | TGTGCCAGTAGTATAGACTCAGGGGGTCCTTATGGCTACACCTTC | CASSIDSGGPYGYTF
. | TRBJ2-2 | TRBV5-6 | . | TGTGCCAGCAGCTTGGGCGGAACCGGGGAGCTGTTTTTT | CASSLGGTGELFF
. | TRBJ2-1 | TRBV4-1 | . | TGCGCCAGCAGCGAAGCGGGTAATGAGCAGTTCTTC | CASSEAGNEQFF
. | TRBJ2-7 | TRBV9 | . | TGTGCCAGCAGCTATTCAGGTTCCCTGGCCTACGAGCAGTACTTC | CASSYSGSLAYEQYF
. | TRBJ2-7 | TRBV7-9 | TRBD1 | TGTGCCAGCACCCCTGGGCAGGGACAGGGTCTCTACGAGCAGTACTTC | CASTPGQGQGLYEQYF
. | TRBJ1-3 | TRBV9 | TRBD1 | TGTGCCAGCAGCGTCGAGACAGGGAGCTCTGGAAACACCATATATTTT | CASSVETGSSGNTIYF
. | TRBJ1-1 | TRBV29-1 | . | TGCAGCGTTGGTGGGCGTGCGAACACTGAAGCTTTCTTT | CSVGGRANTEAFF
. | TRBJ1-4 | TRBV30 | . | TGTGCCTGGTCTACAAAGGGGATAGGTAATGAAAAACTGTTTTTT | CAWSTKGIGNEKLFF
few | TRBJ1-5 | TRBV4-1 | . | TGCGCCAGCAGCCAACGAGGTGATCCACTTGCTCAGCCCCAGCATTTT | CASSQRGDPLAQPQHF
. | TRBJ2-3 | TRBV7-2 | TRBD2 | TGTGCCAGCAGCCATCCTGCGGGACTAGCGGGGGTCGATACGCAGTATTTT | CASSHPAGLAGVDTQYF
. | TRBJ2-3 | TRBV18 | TRBD2 | TGTGCCAGCTCACCCGGGACTAGCGGGGCAGATACGCAGTATTTT | CASSPGTSGADTQYF
. | TRBJ1-6 | TRBV15 | . | TGTGCCACCAGCAGAGGGGACCAGGGGTCACCCCTCCACTTT | CATSRGDQGSPLHF
. | TRBJ1-1 | TRBV5-1 | . | TGCGCCAGCAGCTCCGAGTTAATCACTGAAGCTTTCTTT | CASSSELITEAFF
. | TRBJ1-1 | TRBV6-5 | . | TGTGCCAGCAGTGAAACAGGGACGAACACTGAAGCTTTCTTT | CASSETGTNTEAFF
. | TRBJ2-1 | TRBV11-2 | . | TGTGCCAGCAGCCCCCGAAGGACAGTTAATGAGCAGTTCTTC | CASSPRRTVNEQFF
. | TRBJ1-5 | TRBV5-6 | . | TGTGCCAGCAGTTCTGGACAGCCCTATAGCAATCAGCCCCAGCATTTT | CASSSGQPYSNQPQHF
once | TRBJ2-5 | TRBV7-2 | . | TGTGCCAGCAGCCTGGGGGGAATAATATACCAAGAGACCCAGTACTTC | CASSLGGIIYQETQYF
. | TRBJ2-7 | TRBV18 | TRBD1 | TGTGCCAGCTCACAGACCGACAGGGTCCACGAGCAGTACTTC | CASSQTDRVHEQYF
. | TRBJ1-2 | TRBV28 | . | TGTGCCAGCATTTCAGGGTCCCCCTATGGCTACACCTTC | CASISGSPYGYTF
. | TRBJ1-6 | TRBV18 | TRBD1 | TGTGCCAGCTCACCACTACAGGGGGCGGATTCACCCCTCCACTTT | CASSPLQGADSPLHF
. | TRBJ2-1 | TRBV5-8 | TRBD2 | TGTGCCAGCAGCTCGTCTGGACTAGCGAAGACCTACAATGAGCAGTTCTTC | CASSSSGLAKTYNEQFF
. | TRBJ1-4 | TRBV11-2 | . | TGTGCCAGCAGCTTAGTCCTAAAGGGGGAACTGTTTTTT | CASSLVLKGELFF
. | TRBJ1-1 | TRBV11-2 | TRBD1 | TGTGCCAGCAGCTTAGATCTTACAGGGGCGACTGAAGCTTTCTTT | CASSLDLTGATEAFF
. | TRBJ2-3 | TRBV25-1 | . | TGTGCCAGCAGTGAAGTCCAGGGTAGCACAGATACGCAGTATTTT | CASSEVQGSTDTQYF
. | TRBJ1-6 | TRBV27 | . | TGTGCCAGCAGTTTACCGCCCTCCAGGGGAAGGTACTCACCCCTCCACTTT | CASSLPPSRGRYSPLHF
. | TRBJ1-1 | TRBV2 | . | TGTGCCAGCAGTGATTGGGGCCGAACTGAAGCTTTCTTT | CASSDWGRTEAFF
. | TRBJ1-5 | TRBV6-6 | . | TGTGCCAGCAGTCAAACCGGGGACTTAAATCAGCCCCAGCATTTT | CASSQTGDLNQPQHF
once | TRBJ2-3 | TRBV4-3 | TRBD2 | TGCGCCAGCAGCCAAACGAGCGGGGGGCTCACAGATACGCAGTATTTT | CASSQTSGGLTDTQYF
. | TRBJ1-5 | TRBV9 | TRBD1 | TGTGCCAGCAGCGTTACTACAGGGGCGGATCAGCCCCAGCATTTT | CASSVTTGADQPQHF
. | TRBJ2-3 | TRBV6-5 | TRBD2 | TGTGCCAGCAGACGCGGACTAGCGGGGGGAGATACGCAGTATTTT | CASRRGLAGGDTQYF
few | TRBJ2-3 | TRBV10-3 | TRBD1 | TGTGCCATCAGGGGGACAGGGGGCACAGATACGCAGTATTTT | CAIRGTGGTDTQYF
. | TRBJ1-1 | TRBV6-1 | . | TGTGCCAGCAGTGTCGAGGGCCGGTACACTGAAGCTTTCTTT | CASSVEGRYTEAFF
. | TRBJ2-7 | TRBV6-5 | . | TGTGCCAGCAGCCATCCAGAGGGGGTCTGGAACTTC | CASSHPEGVWNF
. | TRBJ2-2 | TRBV19 | TRBD1 | TGTGCCAGTAGTACCCGGACAGGGGGCACAGGGGAGCTGTTTTTT | CASSTRTGGTGELFF
. | TRBJ2-7 | TRBV6-5 | TRBD1 | TGTGCCAGCAGCCGTGAAGACAGGGTCCGGCGCGAGCAGTACTTC | CASSREDRVRREQYF
few | TRBJ1-1 | TRBV7-9 | TRBD1 | TGTGCCAGCAGCAAACCGACAGGGGAAAACACTGAAGCTTTCTTT | CASSKPTGENTEAFF
. | TRBJ2-2 | TRBV5-4 | TRBD2 | TGTGCCAGCAGCGCCTTAGCGGGAAGCAACACCGGGGAGCTGTTTTTT | CASSALAGSNTGELFF
few | TRBJ2-1 | TRBV5-6 | . | TGTGCCAGCAGCTTGGAAGGGGGAAAGAAGTTCTTC | CASSLEGGKKFF
. | TRBJ1-4 | TRBV5-6 | TRBD1 | TGTGCCAGCAGCCGCGGACAGGGATTGTATAAACTGTTTTTT | CASSRGQGLYKLFF
once | TRBJ2-5 | TRBV14 | TRBD1 | TGTGCCAGCAGCCAAGATAGGACAGGGCTGAGAAGAGAAACCCAGTACTTC | CASSQDRTGLRRETQYF
. | TRBJ2-3 | TRBV5-4 | TRBD2 | TGTGCCAGCAGCCCACTGAATGGGAGGGCCGGAGATACGCAGTATTTT | CASSPLNGRAGDTQYF
once | TRBJ2-7 | TRBV5-1 | . | TGCGCCAGCAGCTTCCGCCCGGGACTGACCTCCTACGAGCAGTACTTC | CASSFRPGLTSYEQYF
once | TRBJ2-5 | TRBV5-1 | . | TGCGCCAGCAGCTTGGGGCCTACAGAGCAAGAGACCCAGTACTTC | CASSLGPTEQETQYF
. | TRBJ2-2 | TRBV12-5 | TRBD2 | TGTGCTAGTGGTTTGAATCTAGCGGGAGTACGCACCGGGGAGCTGTTTTTT | CASGLNLAGVRTGELFF
. | TRBJ1-1 | TRBV7-9 | . | TGTGCCAGCAGTCGCGGACGGGAGCCTTTTGAAGCTTTCTTT | CASSRGREPFEAFF
. | TRBJ2-7 | TRBV2 | . | TGTGCCAGCAGTGGAGACTTGTCCTACGAGCAGTACTTC | CASSGDLSYEQYF
. | TRBJ1-4 | TRBV5-8 | . | TGTGCCAGCAGCTTGCAGGTCGCGTCAGTATCTAATGAAAAACTGTTTTTT | CASSLQVASVSNEKLFF
. | TRBJ1-2 | TRBV7-9 | TRBD1 | TGTGCCAGCAGCTTGGCGGACAGGAGTAACTATGGCTACACCTTC | CASSLADRSNYGYTF
once | TRBJ2-1 | TRBV29-1 | . | TGCAGCGTAGGACACGGAACCTACAATGAGCAGTTCTTC | CSVGHGTYNEQFF
. | TRBJ2-7 | TRBV27 | . | TGTGCCAGCAGTTGGCCAAGCTACGAGCAGTACTTC | CASSWPSYEQYF
. | TRBJ2-1 | TRBV5-8 | TRBD1 | TGTGCCAGCAGCTCGGGACAGCTATACAATGAGCAGTTCTTC | CASSSGQLYNEQFF
. | TRBJ1-2 | TRBV28 | . | TGTGCCAGCATCCAAACAGGCCGGGGGAATGGCTACACCTTC | CASIQTGRGNGYTF
once | TRBJ2-4 | TRBV10-3 | . | TGTGCCATCAGTGGGAGCGGTATTCAGTACTTC | CAISGSGIQYF
once | TRBJ1-2 | TRBV5-4 | TRBD1 | TGTGCCAGCAGCCTTCGGGACAGGGCTAACTATGGCTACACCTTC | CASSLRDRANYGYTF